Below, 10 T cell receptor beta chains from the same sample are listed, as sequenced in a study of early T cells in non-severe SARS-CoV-2 infection. TCRdb recomputed calls from the 5' RACE reads with MiXCR, one row per CDR3 protein. The table has tens of thousands of distinct CDR3 sequences, roughly 9.4% seen once; the top ten hold under 6.5%. The sequencing input was whole blood. The receptors originated from an adult who was a healthcare worker with PCR-confirmed SARS-CoV-2 infection or an uninfected control (not recorded which).

This clonotype was picked up many times. The V call is TRBV27, the J call TRBJ2-3; D ambiguous. Germline assignment: CDR1 MNHEY and CDR2 SMNVEV (reference sequence). V was trimmed by 2 bases and J by 4 bases, leaving 10 bases between them. The CDR3 has 14 residues. This chain's CDR3 is CASSLTRPSDTQYF. The CDR3, as DNA: TGTGCCAGCAGTTTAACCCGTCCCTCAGATACGCAGTATTTT.

This clonotype was counted between two and nine times. The chain couples TRBV5-5 to TRBJ2-5; D is uncertain. V was shortened by 2 bases and J by 4 bases, with 12 bases between the two germline ends. Per germline, CDR1 SGHKS and CDR2 YYEKEE (reference sequence). The CDR3 sequence is 14 residues long. As DNA, the CDR3 is TGTGCCAGCAGCTTCAGCGCAGGTCCAGAGACCCAGTACTTC. It specifies CASSFSAGPETQYF.

This clonotype was counted at least ten times. This CDR3 is CASSRQGDDEKLFF. The CDR3 DNA sequence: TGTGCCAGCAGCAGACAGGGAGACGATGAAAAACTGTTTTTT. This chain joins TRBV6-5 and TRBJ1-4; the match to TRBD1 covers 7 bases. CDR3 size: 14 residues. Per the germline V gene, CDR1 is MNHEY and CDR2 is SVGAGI. V was pared by 6 bases and J by 6 bases, with 7 bases of the junction left unmatched.

This clonotype occurred many times. The genes are TRBV6-6 and TRBJ2-7; no clear D. There are 13 residues in the CDR3. The germline CDR1 and CDR2 sequences are MNHNY and SVGAGI (reference sequence). V dropped 0 bases and J dropped 3 bases, with 6 bases sitting between them. The CDR3 DNA sequence: TGTGCCAGCAGTTACTCGACGATCTACGAGCAGTACTTC. It specifies CASSYSTIYEQYF.

Ten or more counts support this clonotype. The chain joins TRBV10-3 to TRBJ2-3; 7 bases map to TRBD2. The trim removed 3 bases at V and 0 bases at J, leaving 3 bases unmatched. This CDR3 comprises 15 residues. From germline, CDR1 is ENHRY and CDR2 SYGVKD. The CDR3 DNA reads as TGTGCCATCAGTGAAATGCGGGAGAGCACAGATACGCAGTATTTT. Its translation is CAISEMRESTDTQYF.

In its sample, this clonotype was seen many times. V usage is TRBV18 and J usage is TRBJ2-2; perhaps D is TRBD1 or TRBD2 (5 bases each). The CDR3 is 14 residues long. The V end lost 3 bases, the J end lost 5 bases, and 10 bases lay between the germline ends. The germline gives CDR1 KGHSH, CDR2 LQKENI. CDR3 loop: CASSPGRGTGELFF. The CDR3 DNA sequence: TGTGCCAGCTCACCGGGACGCGGGACCGGGGAGCTGTTTTTT.

There are many counts of this clonotype. CDR3 sequence (DNA): TGTGCCAGCAGCGCTCCGGAGGGGCTGGATACGCAGTATTTT. It codes for CASSAPEGLDTQYF. The chain links TRBV11-2 to TRBJ2-3, with D perhaps matching TRBD2 (6 bases). Per germline, CDR1 SGHAT and CDR2 FQNNGV. CDR3 length equals 14 residues. V dropped 5 bases and J dropped 6 bases, with 15 bases sitting between them.

This clonotype was observed many times. The rearrangement links TRBV30 to TRBJ2-2; the match to TRBD2 covers 7 bases. Trimming cost V 7 bases and J 6 bases; bases outside gene matches: 11. Germline V gene data show CDR1 as GTSNPN and CDR2 as SVGIG (reference sequence). CDR3 length: 14 residues. CDR3 sequence reads: CAYEAGRVAGELFF. The CDR3 coding sequence is TGTGCCTACGAGGCGGGGAGGGTCGCCGGGGAGCTGTTTTTT.

This clonotype was recorded at least ten times. This chain joins TRBV12-3 or TRBV12-4 and TRBJ2-7, with D possibly TRBD2 on 5 matching bases. This CDR3 spans 11 amino acids. V was cut by 8 bases and J by 3 bases, with 8 bases left in between. DNA of the CDR3: TGTGCCAGCTTAGGGAGCTACGAGCAGTACTTC. As protein: CASLGSYEQYF.

In this sample, this clonotype turned up many times. The rearrangement links TRBV30 to TRBJ1-5; possibly TRBD1 for D (5 bases). CDR3 length: 15 amino acids. The germline V gene encodes CDR1 GTSNPN and CDR2 SVGIG (reference sequence). The ends were cut back, 0 bases at V and 9 bases at J, with 18 bases in the middle. The CDR3 bases are TGTGCCTGGAGTGTACTCCGACAGTCCAGTCCGCCCCAGCATTTT. It specifies CAWSVLRQSSPPQHF.